This record concerns one T cell receptor (beta chain) sequence. Its antigen is undetermined. The sample comes from a study of graft-versus-host responses after intestinal transplantation. Overall study context: Recipients across the board were started on anti-thymocyte globulin induction, then kept on tacrolimus and steroids for about 3 years.

Study observations and caveats: In recipient marrow, GvH clones were found, and some appeared first in ileum or blood.

Only in-frame clones appear in the TCRdb table, and some are missing; sequencing was by immunoSEQ multiplex PCR. The profile shows over 55,000 clones, approximately 80% of them singletons. V shed 4 bases and J 6 bases; nucleotides not matched to a gene: 14. The germline CDR1 and CDR2 sequences are GTSNPN and SVGIG (reference sequence). CDR3 length equals 17 residues. The chain is built from TRBV30 and TRBJ2-3; the match to TRBD2 covers 12 bases. This specimen was unstimulated CD4+ T cells sorted from spleen or lymph node cells, taken before transplant. This TCR was sampled from a human donor who was the organ donor for an intestinal transplant. CDR3 region: CAWTLAGGSLWLDTQYF. CDR3 in DNA: TGTGCCTGGACCCTAGCGGGGGGGTCGTTGTGGTTGGATACGCAGTATTTT. Drawing the rest from reference TRBV30 and TRBJ2-3, the complete variable domain is SQTIHQWPATLVQPVGSPLSLECTVEGTSNPNLYWYRQAAGRGLQLLFYSVGIGQISSEVPQNLSASRPQDRQFILSSKKLLLSDSGFYLCAWTLAGGSLWLDTQYFGPGTRLTVL.